This T cell receptor beta chain was obtained from a study of cytomegalovirus exposure and HLA in healthy donors. Vbeta (60) and Jbeta (13) primers were used in the PCR. Libraries were prepared by immunoSEQ multiplex PCR; TCRdb keeps only in-frame clonotypes and omits some of them. The profile shows fewer than 100,000 clones, 78% of them singletons. This receptor was taken from a woman in her sixties or seventies in good health and CMV-seronegative. Sequencing was performed on PBMCs.

The CDR3 DNA reads TGTGCCAGCAGCTTAGACTCCGCCGCTTACAATGAGCAGTTCTTC. Protein: CASSLDSAAYNEQFF. The chain has TRBV7-2 and TRBJ2-1; D gene unclear. Trimming removed 1 base at V and 4 bases at J, with 11 bases between. Germline assignment: CDR1 SGHTA and CDR2 FQGNSA. CDR3 length equals 15 residues.